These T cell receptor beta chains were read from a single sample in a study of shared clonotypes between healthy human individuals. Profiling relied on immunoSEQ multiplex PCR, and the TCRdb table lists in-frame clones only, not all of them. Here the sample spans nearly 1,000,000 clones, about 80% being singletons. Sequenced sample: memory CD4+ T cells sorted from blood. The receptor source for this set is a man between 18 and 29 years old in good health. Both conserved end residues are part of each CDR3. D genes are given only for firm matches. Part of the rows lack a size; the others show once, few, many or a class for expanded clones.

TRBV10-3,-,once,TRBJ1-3,TGTGCCATCAGTGATCCGGGACACGGAAACACCATATATTTT,CAISDPGHGNTIYF
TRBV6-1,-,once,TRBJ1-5,TGTGCCAGCCAGGGAGTTAGCAATCAGCCCCAGCATTTT,CASQGVSNQPQHF
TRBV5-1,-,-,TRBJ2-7,TGCGCCAGCAGCTTGGGTAGAACGTTCTACGAGCAGTACTTC,CASSLGRTFYEQYF
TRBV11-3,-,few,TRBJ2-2,TGTGCCAGCAGCTCCCCTTGGACGGGGAACACCGGGGAGCTGTTTTTT,CASSSPWTGNTGELFF
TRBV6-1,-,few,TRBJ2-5,TGTGCCAGCAGTGAAGGCGGGAAAGGAGAGACCCAGTACTTC,CASSEGGKGETQYF
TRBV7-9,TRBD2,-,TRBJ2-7,TGTGCCAGCAGCTCCCAACTAGCGGGTCACTACGAGCAGTACTTC,CASSSQLAGHYEQYF
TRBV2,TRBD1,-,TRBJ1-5,TGTGCCAGCAGTTCCCTAGACAGGGCGTATAGCAATCAGCCCCAGCATTTT,CASSSLDRAYSNQPQHF
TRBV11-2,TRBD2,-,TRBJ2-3,TGTGCCAGCAGCACTATAGCGGGGGGCGACACAGATACGCAGTATTTT,CASSTIAGGDTDTQYF
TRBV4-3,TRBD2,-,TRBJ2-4,TGCGCCAGCAGCCAAGATCTGAGTAAGGGACTAGCGGATATAGCCAAAAACATTCAGTACTTC,CASSQDLSKGLADIAKNIQYF
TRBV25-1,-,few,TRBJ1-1,TGTGCCAGCTTAAGGGAGGTCAACACTGAAGCTTTCTTT,CASLREVNTEAFF
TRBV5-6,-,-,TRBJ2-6,TGTGCCAGCAGCTTGGGCAGCTCTGGGGCCAACGTCCTGACTTTC,CASSLGSSGANVLTF
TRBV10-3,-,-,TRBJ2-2,TGTGCCACTCAAGTCACCACCGACACCGGGGAGCTGTTTTTT,CATQVTTDTGELFF
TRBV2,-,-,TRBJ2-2,TGTGCCAGCAGCGGTGCGGGGTACACCGGGGAGCTGTTTTTT,CASSGAGYTGELFF
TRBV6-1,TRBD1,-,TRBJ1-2,TGTGCCAGCAGTGAAGCTGGGCAGGGGGGGAGTACCATGGCTATCTATGGCTACACCTTC,CASSEAGQGGSTMAIYGYTF
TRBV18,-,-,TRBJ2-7,TGTGCCAGCTCACCAAAGGACTTAACCCGATACGAGCAGTACTTC,CASSPKDLTRYEQYF